The following is a TCR beta chain sequence with its context. TCRdb reanalysed the 5' RACE reads using MiXCR and keeps one entry per CDR3 protein. The data contain 60,000 to 65,000 distinct CDR3 sequences, approximately 22% of them singletons. The clonotype comes from a female donor with breast cancer. The sequenced sample was memory CD4+ T cells sorted from a lymph node. Subset described: memory CD4+ T cells, CD4+CD45RO+CD25-.

The CDR3 nucleotides read TGTGCCAGCAGTTACGGGGGGCAGCCCCAGCATTTT. The encoded protein is CASSYGGQPQHF. The V call is TRBV6-2 or TRBV6-3, the J call TRBJ1-5, with D maybe TRBD1 (5 bases). This CDR3 has 12 amino acids. The V end lost 2 bases, the J end lost 7 bases, and 6 bases lay between the germline ends. Germline V gene data show CDR1 as MNHEY and CDR2 as SVGEGT.